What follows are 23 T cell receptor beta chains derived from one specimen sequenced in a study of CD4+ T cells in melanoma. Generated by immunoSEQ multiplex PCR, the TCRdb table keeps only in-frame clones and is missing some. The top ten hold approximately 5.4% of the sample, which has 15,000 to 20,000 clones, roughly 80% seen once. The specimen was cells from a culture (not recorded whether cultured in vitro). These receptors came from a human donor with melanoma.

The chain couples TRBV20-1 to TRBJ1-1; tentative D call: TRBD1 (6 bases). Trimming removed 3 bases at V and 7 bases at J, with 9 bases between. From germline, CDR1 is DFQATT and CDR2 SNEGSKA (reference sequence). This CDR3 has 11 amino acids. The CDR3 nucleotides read TGCAGTGCTAGCAGGGGCCGTGAAGCTTTCTTT. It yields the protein CSASRGREAFF.

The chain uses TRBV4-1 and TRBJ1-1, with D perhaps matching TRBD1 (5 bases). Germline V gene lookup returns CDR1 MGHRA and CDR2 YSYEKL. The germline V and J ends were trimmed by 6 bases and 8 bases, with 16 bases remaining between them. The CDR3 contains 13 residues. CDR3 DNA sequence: TGCGCCAGCAGGCGGACGGGGACCCCCGAAGCTTTCTTT. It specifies CASRRTGTPEAFF.

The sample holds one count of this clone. Here the CDR3 reads CASSTGTGVYAATNEKLFF. Written as DNA, the CDR3 is TGCGCCAGCAGCACCGGGACAGGGGTCTACGCGGCAACTAATGAAAAACTGTTTTTT. The V and J genes are TRBV5-1 and TRBJ1-4, with 10 bases identical to TRBD1. This CDR3 is 19 amino acids long. Germline-derived CDR1 and CDR2 are SGHRS and YFSETQ. V lost 4 bases and J lost 0; bases outside the gene matches: 12.

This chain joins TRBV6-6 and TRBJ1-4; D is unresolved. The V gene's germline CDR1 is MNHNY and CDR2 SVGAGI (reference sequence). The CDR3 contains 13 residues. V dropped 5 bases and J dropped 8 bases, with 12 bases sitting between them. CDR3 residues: CASSSTGPEKLFF. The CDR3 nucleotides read TGTGCCAGCAGTAGCACGGGCCCGGAAAAACTGTTTTTT.

CDR3 residues: CASSLALGQGAYEQYF. The DNA for the CDR3 is TGTGCCAGCAGCTTAGCGCTCGGACAGGGCGCCTACGAGCAGTACTTC. The chain joins TRBV7-9 to TRBJ2-7; 8 positions agree with TRBD1. The CDR3 loop spans 16 amino acids. In germline, CDR1 is SEHNR, CDR2 FQNEAQ (reference sequence). The J segment lost 2 bases and the V segment lost 0 bases, leaving 6 bases of the junction unmatched.

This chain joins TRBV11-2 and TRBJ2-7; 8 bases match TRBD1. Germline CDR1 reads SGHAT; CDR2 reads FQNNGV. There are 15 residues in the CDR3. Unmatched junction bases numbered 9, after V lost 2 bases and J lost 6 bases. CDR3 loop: CASSLYRGNFPEQYF. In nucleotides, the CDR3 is TGTGCCAGCAGCTTATACAGGGGGAACTTTCCCGAGCAGTACTTC.

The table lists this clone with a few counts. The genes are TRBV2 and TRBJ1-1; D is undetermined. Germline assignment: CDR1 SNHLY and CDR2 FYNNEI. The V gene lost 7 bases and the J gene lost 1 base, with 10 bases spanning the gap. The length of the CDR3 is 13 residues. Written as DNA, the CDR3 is TGTGCCAGCAAAGGCCAGGCGAACACTGAAGCTTTCTTT. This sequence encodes CASKGQANTEAFF.

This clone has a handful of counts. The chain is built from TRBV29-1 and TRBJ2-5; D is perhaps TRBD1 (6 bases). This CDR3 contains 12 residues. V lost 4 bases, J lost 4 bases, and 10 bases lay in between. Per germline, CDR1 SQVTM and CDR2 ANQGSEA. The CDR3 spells CSVADSRETQYF. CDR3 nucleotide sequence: TGCAGCGTTGCGGACAGCAGAGAGACCCAGTACTTC. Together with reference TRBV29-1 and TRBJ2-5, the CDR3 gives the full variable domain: SAVISQKPSRDICQRGTSLTIQCQVDSQVTMMFWYRQQPGQSLTLIATANQGSEATYESGFVIDKFPISRPNLTFSTLTVSNMSPEDSSIYLCSVADSRETQYFGPGTRLLVL.

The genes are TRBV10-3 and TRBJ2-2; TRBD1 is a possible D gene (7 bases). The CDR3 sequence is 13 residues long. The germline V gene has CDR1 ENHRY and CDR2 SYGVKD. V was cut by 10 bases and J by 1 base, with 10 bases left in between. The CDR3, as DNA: TGTGCCACCCAGGGGGGGAACACCGGGGAGCTGTTTTTT. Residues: CATQGGNTGELFF.

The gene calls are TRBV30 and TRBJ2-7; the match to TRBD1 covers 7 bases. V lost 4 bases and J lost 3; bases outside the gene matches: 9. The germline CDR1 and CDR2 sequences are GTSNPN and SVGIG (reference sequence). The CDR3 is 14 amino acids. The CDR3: CAWNFRDSYYEQYF. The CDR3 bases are TGTGCCTGGAATTTCCGGGACAGTTACTACGAGCAGTACTTC.

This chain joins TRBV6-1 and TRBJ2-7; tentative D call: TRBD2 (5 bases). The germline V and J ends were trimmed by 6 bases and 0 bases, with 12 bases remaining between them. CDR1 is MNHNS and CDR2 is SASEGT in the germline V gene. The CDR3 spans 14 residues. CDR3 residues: CASSPGFSSYEQYF. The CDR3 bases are TGTGCCAGCAGCCCGGGGTTTAGCTCCTACGAGCAGTACTTC.

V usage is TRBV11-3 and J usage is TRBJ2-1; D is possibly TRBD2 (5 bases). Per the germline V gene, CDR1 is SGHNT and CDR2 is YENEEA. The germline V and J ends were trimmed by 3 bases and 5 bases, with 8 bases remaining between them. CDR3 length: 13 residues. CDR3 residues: CASSFSGNNEQFF. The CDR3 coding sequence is TGTGCCAGCAGCTTCTCGGGGAACAATGAGCAGTTCTTC.

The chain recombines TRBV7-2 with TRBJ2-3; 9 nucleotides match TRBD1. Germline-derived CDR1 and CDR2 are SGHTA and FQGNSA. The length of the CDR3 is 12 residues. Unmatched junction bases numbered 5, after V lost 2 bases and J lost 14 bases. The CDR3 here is CASSLSWGQGYF. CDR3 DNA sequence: TGTGCCAGCAGCTTATCGTGGGGACAGGGGTATTTT.

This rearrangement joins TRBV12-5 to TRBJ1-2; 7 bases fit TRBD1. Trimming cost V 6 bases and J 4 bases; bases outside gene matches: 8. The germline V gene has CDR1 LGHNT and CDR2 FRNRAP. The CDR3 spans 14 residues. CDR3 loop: CASGTDREIYGYTF. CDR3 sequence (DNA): TGTGCTAGTGGGACCGACAGGGAGATCTATGGCTACACCTTC.

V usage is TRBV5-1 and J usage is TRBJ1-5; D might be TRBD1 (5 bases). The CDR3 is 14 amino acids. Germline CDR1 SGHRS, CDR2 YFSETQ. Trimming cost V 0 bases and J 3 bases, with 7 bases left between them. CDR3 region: CASSLAGHNQPQHF. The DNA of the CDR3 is TGCGCCAGCAGCTTGGCAGGGCACAATCAGCCCCAGCATTTT.

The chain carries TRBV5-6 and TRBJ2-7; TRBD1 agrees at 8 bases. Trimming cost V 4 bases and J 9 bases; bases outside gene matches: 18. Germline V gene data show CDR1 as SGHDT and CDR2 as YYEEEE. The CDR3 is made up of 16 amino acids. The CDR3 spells CASSPKGRDRSHGQYF. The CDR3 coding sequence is TGTGCCAGCAGCCCTAAGGGCCGGGACAGGTCCCACGGGCAGTACTTC.

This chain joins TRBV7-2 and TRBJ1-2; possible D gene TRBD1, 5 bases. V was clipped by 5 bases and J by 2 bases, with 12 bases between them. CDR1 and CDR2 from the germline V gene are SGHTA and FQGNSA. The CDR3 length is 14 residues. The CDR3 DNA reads TGTGCCAGCAGCCTACAGGCGGGGAACTATGGCTACACCTTC. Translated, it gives CASSLQAGNYGYTF.

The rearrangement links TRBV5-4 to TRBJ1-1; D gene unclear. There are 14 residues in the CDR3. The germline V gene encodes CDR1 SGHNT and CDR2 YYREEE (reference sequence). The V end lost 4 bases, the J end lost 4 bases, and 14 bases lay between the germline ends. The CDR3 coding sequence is TGTGCCAGCAGCCCGTCGGGAGGACGCACTGAAGCTTTCTTT. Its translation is CASSPSGGRTEAFF.

The CDR3 bases are TGTGCCAGCAGCTTATCTCAGGCGAGAATGAACACTGAAGCTTTCTTT. As protein: CASSLSQARMNTEAFF. The chain has TRBV7-8 and TRBJ1-1; D gene unclear. The V gene's germline CDR1 is SGHVS and CDR2 FQNEAQ. Trimming removed 2 bases from V and 0 bases from J, with 13 bases in between. The CDR3 covers 16 residues.

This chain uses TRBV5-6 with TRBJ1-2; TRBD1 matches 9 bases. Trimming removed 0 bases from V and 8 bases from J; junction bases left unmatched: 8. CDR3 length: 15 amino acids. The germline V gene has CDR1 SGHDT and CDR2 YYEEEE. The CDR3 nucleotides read TGTGCCAGCAGCTTGGGTCCCGGGACAGGGAAGGGCTACACCTTC. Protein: CASSLGPGTGKGYTF.

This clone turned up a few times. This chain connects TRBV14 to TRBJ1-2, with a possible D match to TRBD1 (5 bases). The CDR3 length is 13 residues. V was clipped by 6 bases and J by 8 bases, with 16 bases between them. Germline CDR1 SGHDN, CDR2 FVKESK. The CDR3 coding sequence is TGTGCCAGCAGTGGGACCGCTCGGGAGGGCTACACCTTC. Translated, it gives CASSGTAREGYTF.

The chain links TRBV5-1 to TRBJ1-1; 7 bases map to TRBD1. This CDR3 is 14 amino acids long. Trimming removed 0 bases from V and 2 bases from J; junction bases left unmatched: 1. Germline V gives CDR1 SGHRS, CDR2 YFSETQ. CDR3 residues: CASSLEGANTEAFF. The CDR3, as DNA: TGCGCCAGCAGCTTGGAGGGGGCCAACACTGAAGCTTTCTTT.

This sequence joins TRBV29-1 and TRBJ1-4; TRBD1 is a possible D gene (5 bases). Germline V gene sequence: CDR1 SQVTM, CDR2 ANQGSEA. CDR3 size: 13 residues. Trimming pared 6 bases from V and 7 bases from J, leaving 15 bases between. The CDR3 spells CSVQAGFGEKLFF. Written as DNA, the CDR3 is TGCAGCGTACAGGCGGGGTTCGGTGAAAAACTGTTTTTT. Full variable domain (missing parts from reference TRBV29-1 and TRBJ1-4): SAVISQKPSRDICQRGTSLTIQCQVDSQVTMMFWYRQQPGQSLTLIATANQGSEATYESGFVIDKFPISRPNLTFSTLTVSNMSPEDSSIYLCSVQAGFGEKLFFGSGTQLSVL.